This TCR beta chain was retrieved from a study of memory CD4+ T cells and cytomegalovirus serostatus. The overall study: Donors were healthy Belgian adults, 10 or so CMV seropositive and approximately 23 seronegative.

Study-level results: Median bootstrapped AUC for CMV status was approximately 0.96 originally, less than 0.92 US-trained. Each of roughly 65 CMV-associated TCRbeta sequences occurred in one to five individuals. Suggested: most of the CMV-linked TCR signature lies in CD4+ memory cells.

Clones were read by immunoSEQ multiplex PCR, and TCRdb kept only the in-frame ones, dropping some. The sample contains 40,000 to 50,000 clones, roughly 80% of which appear only once. Single viable CD3+CD4+CD8-CD45RO+ cells were sorted as the memory CD4+ T cells. V lost 5 bases and J lost 5, with 15 bases in between. Germline CDR1 reads MNHEY; CDR2 reads SMNVEV (reference sequence). This CDR3 spans 14 amino acids. In regard to this clone: Its specificity is not known.

This TCR came from an adult in good health and CMV-seropositive. Sequenced sample: memory CD4+ T cells from blood. The rearrangement links TRBV27 to TRBJ1-1; the D is unclear. The DNA for the CDR3 is TGTGCCAGCAGTCCCAGGCCTATGAGGACTGAAGCTTTCTTT. This encodes CASSPRPMRTEAFF.